One sample yielded the 17 T cell receptor beta chains listed below, sequenced in a study of blood T cell repertoires in COVID-19 (TCRdb year 2020). To prepare the library, the immunoSEQ multiplex PCR assay was applied. TCRdb obtained this table from immuneACCESS and retained in-frame rearrangements with V and J assigned. These tables miss some clones; where compared with another copy, unresolved V genes account for less than half of the shortfall, and the remainder is unexplained. Within this sample are 65,000 to 90,000 clones, with under 95% of them counted one time only. The top ten hold about 5% of the sample. The sample consisted of peripheral blood. Receptors originate from a human donor in a cohort sampled during active COVID-19.

The V call is TRBV5-6, the J call TRBJ2-3, with TRBD1 matching 7 bases. V gave up 5 bases and J gave up 2 bases; unmatched junction bases: 8. The CDR3 runs to 15 residues. CDR1 is SGHDT, CDR2 YYEEEE, per germline. The CDR3 protein is CASSVDRSNTDTQYF. For the CDR3, the DNA is TGTGCCAGCAGTGTGGACAGGTCGAACACAGATACGCAGTATTTT.

This clone has a single count. The CDR3 region is CASSVGESEAFF. The DNA for the CDR3 is TGTGCCAGCAGCGTAGGGGAGTCTGAAGCTTTCTTT. The chain has TRBV9 and TRBJ1-1, with D hard to call. CDR1 and CDR2 (germline): SGDLS, YYNGEE. V lost 0 bases and J lost 6, with 6 bases in between. The CDR3 is 12 amino acids. Filled out from reference TRBV9 and TRBJ1-1, the complete variable domain reads DSGVTQTPKHLITATGQRVTLRCSPRSGDLSVYWYQQSLDQGLQFLIQYYNGEERAKGNILERFSAQQFPDLHSELNLSSLELGDSALYFCASSVGESEAFFGQGTRLTVV.

The V call is TRBV11-2, the J call TRBJ1-1; D is unresolved. CDR1 and CDR2 (germline): SGHAT, FQNNGV. Trimming shortened V by 2 bases and J by 1 base, and 5 bases separated the two germline ends. The CDR3 spans 13 residues. In DNA, the CDR3 is TGTGCCAGCAGCTTAATAAAGAACACTGAAGCTTTCTTT. Protein: CASSLIKNTEAFF.

The rearrangement uses TRBV4-3 and TRBJ1-2, with a weak D call TRBD1 (5 bases). The CDR3 contains 15 residues. CDR1 is LGHNA, CDR2 YSLEER, per germline. Between the trimmed V and J ends, which lost 4 bases and 5 bases, there was a span of 17 bases. The CDR3 DNA reads TGCGCCAGCAGCCCCCACAGGATAGTCGGGTATGGCTACACCTTC. Translating it yields CASSPHRIVGYGYTF.

The J gene is TRBJ1-6, the V gene TRBV11-2; D is unresolved. CDR3 length equals 14 residues. V was shortened by 2 bases and J by 8 bases, with 10 bases between the two germline ends. Germline values: CDR1 SGHAT, CDR2 FQNNGV. CDR3 sequence reads: CASSLQVQDSPLHF. As DNA, the CDR3 is TGTGCCAGCAGCTTACAGGTTCAAGATTCACCCCTCCACTTT.

This clone was recorded only once. The V gene is TRBV12-5, the J gene TRBJ1-3; D remains unclear. V was trimmed by 0 bases and J by 4 bases, leaving 10 bases between them. Germline-derived CDR1 and CDR2 are LGHNT and FRNRAP. This CDR3 comprises 15 residues. The CDR3 spells CASGLVQTGGNTIYF. Written as DNA, the CDR3 is TGTGCTAGTGGTTTGGTACAAACGGGGGGAAACACCATATATTTT.

Remarks on this clone: An end of the junction differs from the germline gene, which may be a read error. The chain employs TRBV24-1 and TRBJ2-1; possibly TRBD2 for D (5 bases). The CDR3 sequence is 13 residues long. Germline V gene lookup returns CDR1 KGHDR and CDR2 SFDVKD. The chain's CDR3 is CATSGTSYSEQFF. CDR3 bases: TGTGCCACCAGTGGAACTAGTTACAGTGAGCAGTTCTTC.

The chain carries TRBV12-5 and TRBJ1-5; a weak D match, TRBD1 (6 bases). V lost 0 bases and J lost 0, with 18 bases in between. This CDR3 comprises 19 residues. Per the germline V gene, CDR1 is LGHNT and CDR2 is FRNRAP. The DNA for the CDR3 is TGTGCTAGTGGTTTGGTACTTAGGGGGATTCACAATAGCAATCAGCCCCAGCATTTT. This gives the protein CASGLVLRGIHNSNQPQHF.

The chain employs TRBV5-1 and TRBJ1-2; weak D call: TRBD1 (6 bases). The CDR3 runs to 12 residues. V was pared by 7 bases and J by 6 bases, with 13 bases between. Per germline, CDR1 SGHRS and CDR2 YFSETQ. The CDR3 here is CASRGSGDGYTF. As DNA, the CDR3 is TGCGCCAGCCGGGGTTCAGGGGATGGCTACACCTTC.

V is TRBV6-2 or TRBV6-3 and J is TRBJ1-5; D might be TRBD1 (6 bases). The CDR3 is 13 amino acids. V lost 5 bases and J 2 bases, leaving 7 bases between the germline ends. The germline CDR1 and CDR2 sequences are MNHEY and SVGEGT. Written as DNA, the CDR3 is TGTGCCAGCAGTCCAGGGGGCAATCAGCCCCAGCATTTT. It is translated as CASSPGGNQPQHF.

CDR3 nucleotide sequence: TGTGCCAGCAGCCCGGGAGGCAGGGAGAGCACTGAAGCTTTCTTT. Protein product: CASSPGGRESTEAFF. The chain has TRBV5-4 and TRBJ1-1; D is perhaps TRBD1 (5 bases). The CDR3 is 15 amino acids. V was clipped by 4 bases and J by 4 bases, with 17 bases between them. Germline CDR1 reads SGHNT; CDR2 reads YYREEE (reference sequence).

This clone was observed once. The genes are TRBV7-9 and TRBJ2-3; possible D gene TRBD2, 7 bases. V was shortened by 8 bases and J by 2 bases, with 14 bases between the two germline ends. Germline V gives CDR1 SEHNR, CDR2 FQNEAQ (reference sequence). The CDR3 is made up of 14 amino acids. CDR3: CASSRGGDTDTQYF. CDR3 nucleotides: TGTGCCAGCTCAAGGGGGGGAGACACAGATACGCAGTATTTT.

The gene calls are TRBV18 and TRBJ1-1, with no clear D. The ends were cut back, 3 bases at V and 3 bases at J, with 8 bases in the middle. Per the germline V gene, CDR1 is KGHSH and CDR2 is LQKENI. This CDR3 comprises 13 residues. The CDR3 here is CASSPSQDTEAFF. CDR3 sequence (DNA): TGTGCCAGCTCACCTTCCCAGGACACTGAAGCTTTCTTT.

The chain carries TRBV19 and TRBJ1-5; the D gene is possibly TRBD1 (6 bases). V gave up 1 base and J gave up 1 base, with 11 bases separating them. Germline CDR1 reads LNHDA; CDR2 reads SQIVND (reference sequence). There are 16 residues in the CDR3. The CDR3 loop is CASSIGGPKSNQPQHF. DNA of the CDR3: TGTGCCAGTAGTATAGGGGGGCCCAAGAGCAATCAGCCCCAGCATTTT. The entire variable domain, with the rest obtained from reference TRBV19 and TRBJ1-5, is as follows: DGGITQSPKYLFRKEGQNVTLSCEQNLNHDAMYWYRQDPGQGLRLIYYSQIVNDFQKGDIAEGYSVSREKKESFPLTVTSAQKNPTAFYLCASSIGGPKSNQPQHFGDGTRLSIL.

This clone was observed a handful of times. The chain combines TRBV4-3 with TRBJ2-7, with TRBD2 matching 7 bases. CDR3 length: 14 residues. Germline V gene data show CDR1 as LGHNA and CDR2 as YSLEER. After removal of 0 bases from V and 6 bases from J, the junction contained 5 bases not matched to a gene. CDR3 nucleotide sequence: TGCGCCAGCAGCCAAGAGGGGAGGGGCGGCGAGCAGTACTTC. This sequence encodes CASSQEGRGGEQYF.

V and J are TRBV6-2 or TRBV6-3 and TRBJ1-5; D is possibly TRBD1 (5 bases). The V end was cut by 6 bases, the J end by 4 bases, with 16 bases between. CDR3 size: 15 residues. Germline CDR1 reads MNHEY; CDR2 reads SVGEGT. The CDR3 is CASSYGTIANQPQHF. As DNA, the CDR3 is TGTGCCAGCAGCTATGGGACTATAGCTAATCAGCCCCAGCATTTT.

The count of this clone is one. This chain joins TRBV3-1 (or the pseudogene TRBV3-2) and TRBJ2-2; D unresolved. V was trimmed by 1 base and J by 5 bases, leaving 8 bases between them. This CDR3 is built from 14 residues. Germline loops: CDR1 LGHDT, CDR2 YNNKEL (reference sequence). The CDR3 reads CASSQGPGTGELFF. In DNA, the CDR3 is TGTGCCAGCAGCCAAGGGCCCGGGACCGGGGAGCTGTTTTTT.